This T cell receptor beta chain was recorded in a study of shared clonotypes between healthy human individuals. The wider study: Two female and a few male donors aged 18 to 49 were enrolled.

Study conclusions and caveats: Sorted-subset samples were not fully sequenced, rarefaction indicated.

At a deep level, the assay was run. The table came from immunoSEQ multiplex PCR; TCRdb's copy has only in-frame clones and leaves some out. This sample has 2 million to 3 million clones, with around 94% found just once. This CDR3 comprises 13 residues. The germline V gene has CDR1 GTSNPN and CDR2 SVGIG (reference sequence). V was shortened by 7 bases and J by 3 bases, with 15 bases between the two germline ends. Regarding this clone: As yet, its antigen is unknown.

This TCR was sampled from a man aged 18 to 29 in good health. V and J are TRBV30 and TRBJ2-5, with TRBD2 as a possible D gene (6 bases). The sequenced sample was naive CD4+ T cells sorted from blood. The sample's subset: CD45RA+ positively selected. This chain's CDR3 is CAFTSGWEETQYF. DNA of the CDR3: TGTGCCTTTACAAGCGGGTGGGAAGAGACCCAGTACTTC.